This T cell receptor beta chain was documented in a study of T cells in Graves' hyperthyroidism and ophthalmopathy. Whole-study context: Upon initial diagnosis and before any treatment, peripheral blood was collected.

Study-wide points: Among clonotypes expanded in thyroid above 0.001, most were also found in blood.

Hyperthyroidism was newly diagnosed in patients aged 18 to 65 (duration under 2 months). Exclusions: uncontrolled infection, other autoimmune disease, pregnancy, lactation. Turning to this clonotype: Its antigen is unidentified.

Researchers amplified the TCR beta CDR3 regions from RNA transcripts. First-round RT-PCR with HTBI primers amplified the TCR CDR3 region. MiXCR, run by TCRdb on the multiplex PCR reads, gives a single entry per CDR3 protein. The table has about 690,000 distinct CDR3 sequences, 15% to 20% seen once. Sequencing used blood. The clonotype was recovered from a man in his fifties with Graves' hyperthyroidism.

The CDR3 protein is CASFSRTSGQRSDGTGELFF. CDR3 nucleotide sequence: TGTGCCAGCTTCAGCCGGACTAGCGGGCAGAGATCGGATGGCACCGGGGAGCTGTTTTTT. V and J are TRBV6-1 and TRBJ2-2, with 11 bases identical to TRBD2. J was trimmed by 4 bases and V by 8 bases; bases with no gene match: 21. This CDR3 region has 20 residues. Germline V gene lookup returns CDR1 MNHNS and CDR2 SASEGT.